The clone carrying this T cell receptor beta chain came up a few times. No antigen is known for it. The sample belongs to a study of cytomegalovirus exposure and HLA in healthy donors. Study-wide points: Listed as cytomegalovirus-associated were 164 TCR beta chains. TCR beta V- and J-gene trimming was later associated with a missense DCLRE1C variant.

Nominally healthy donors were sampled, though unrecorded immune exposures were likely. PCR was performed using 60 Vbeta and 13 Jbeta primers. Data came from immunoSEQ multiplex PCR; TCRdb stores just in-frame clones and leaves some out. The sample has tens of thousands of clones, roughly two thirds seen once. This CDR3 contains 15 residues. The trim removed 6 bases at V and 6 bases at J, leaving 8 bases unmatched. CDR1 LNHDA and CDR2 SQIVND come from the germline V gene (reference sequence). Specimen: PBMCs. V usage is TRBV19 and J usage is TRBJ2-5, with 12 nucleotides matching TRBD1. The TCR sequence derives from a middle-aged man in good health and CMV-seronegative. As DNA, the CDR3 is TGTGCCAGTAGGACCGGGACAGGGGGCGCGAAGACCCAGTACTTC. Encoded protein: CASRTGTGGAKTQYF.